Presented here are 8 T cell receptor beta chains from one specimen sequenced in a study of pediatric ulcerative colitis. One to two pinch biopsies were taken from the rectum during colonoscopy. Profiled with immunoSEQ multiplex PCR; TCRdb holds only in-frame clones, not every one. Among some 15,000 clones, nearly 80% were seen once, and the ten largest hold 6.5% to 9.5%. Sequenced: gut tissue. These receptors were taken from a boy aged 5 to 17 who was a control in a study of pediatric ulcerative colitis.

This clone has just a few counts. The V gene is TRBV2, the J gene TRBJ1-4; unclear D gene. In germline, CDR1 is SNHLY, CDR2 FYNNEI. The germline V and J ends were trimmed by 2 bases and 8 bases, with 6 bases remaining between them. The CDR3 extends over 12 amino acids. CDR3 protein: CASSESGEKLFF. CDR3 coding DNA: TGTGCCAGCAGTGAATCGGGGGAAAAACTGTTTTTT. The variable domain in full, completed from reference TRBV2 and TRBJ1-4, reads EPEVTQTPSHQVTQMGQEVILRCVPISNHLYFYWYRQILGQKVEFLVSFYNNEISEKSEIFDDQFSVERPDGSNFTLKIRSTKLEDSAMYFCASSESGEKLFFGSGTQLSVL.

V usage is TRBV9 and J usage is TRBJ2-2; either TRBD1 or TRBD2 may fit D (6 bases each). Looked up from germline, CDR1 is SGDLS and CDR2 is YYNGEE. CDR3 size: 16 residues. V shed 4 bases and J shed 1 base, with 14 bases lying between them. The CDR3 loop reads CASSPEGGWNTGELFF. In DNA, the CDR3 is TGTGCCAGCAGCCCTGAAGGGGGGTGGAACACCGGGGAGCTGTTTTTT.

The chain joins TRBV12-5 to TRBJ1-4; the D gene is possibly TRBD1 (6 bases). This CDR3 contains 18 residues. V shed 5 bases and J shed 0 bases, with 19 bases lying between them. CDR1 and CDR2 (germline): LGHNT, FRNRAP. The CDR3 spells CASGQDGGTHATNEKLFF. The CDR3 DNA is TGTGCTAGTGGTCAGGATGGGGGGACACACGCAACTAATGAAAAACTGTTTTTT.

The J gene is TRBJ2-3, the V gene TRBV6-6; D is unresolved. V was clipped by 6 bases and J by 7 bases, with 11 bases between them. Germline V gene data show CDR1 as MNHNY and CDR2 as SVGAGI (reference sequence). The CDR3 covers 12 residues. The CDR3 here is CASSLGVYTQYF. CDR3 DNA: TGTGCCAGCAGCCTAGGTGTCTATACGCAGTATTTT.

The chain carries TRBV7-3 and TRBJ2-1, with 11 bases identical to TRBD2. Germline trimming cut 5 bases from V and 5 bases from J; bases unmatched to any gene: 5. Germline loops: CDR1 SGHTA, CDR2 FQGTGA. The CDR3 length is 15 residues. Here the CDR3 reads CASSVTSGNDNEQFF. In DNA, the CDR3 is TGTGCCAGCAGCGTGACTAGCGGGAACGACAATGAGCAGTTCTTC.

The rearrangement uses TRBV12-5 and TRBJ1-5; 9 bases fit TRBD1. Trimming cost V 1 base and J 4 bases; bases outside gene matches: 5. CDR1 and CDR2 (germline): LGHNT, FRNRAP. The CDR3 consists of 16 residues. CDR3 loop: CASGLGGQGPNQPQHF. In nucleotides, the CDR3 is TGTGCTAGTGGTTTGGGGGGACAGGGCCCTAATCAGCCCCAGCATTTT. Variable domain in full (rest from reference TRBV12-5 and TRBJ1-5): DARVTQTPRHKVTEMGQEVTMRCQPILGHNTVFWYRQTMMQGLELLAYFRNRAPLDDSGMPKDRFSAEMPDATLATLKIQPSEPRDSAVYFCASGLGGQGPNQPQHFGDGTRLSIL.

The V gene is TRBV28, the J gene TRBJ1-1; D is unclear. With 1 base removed from V and 4 bases from J, the gap between germline ends came to 16 bases. The CDR3 length is 16 residues. Germline V CDR1 and CDR2: MDHEN, SYDVKM. CDR3 in DNA: TGTGCCAGCAGTTTATTCTCACCCCTACTCGGCACTGAAGCTTTCTTT. Encoded protein: CASSLFSPLLGTEAFF.

This chain joins TRBV19 and TRBJ1-2; D is uncertain. The CDR3 sequence is 15 residues long. The V end was cut by 3 bases, the J end by 6 bases, with 17 bases between. CDR1 LNHDA and CDR2 SQIVND come from the germline V gene (reference sequence). CDR3 residues: CASSIGQAKAHGYTF. CDR3 nucleotide sequence: TGTGCCAGTAGTATTGGCCAGGCCAAGGCCCATGGCTACACCTTC.